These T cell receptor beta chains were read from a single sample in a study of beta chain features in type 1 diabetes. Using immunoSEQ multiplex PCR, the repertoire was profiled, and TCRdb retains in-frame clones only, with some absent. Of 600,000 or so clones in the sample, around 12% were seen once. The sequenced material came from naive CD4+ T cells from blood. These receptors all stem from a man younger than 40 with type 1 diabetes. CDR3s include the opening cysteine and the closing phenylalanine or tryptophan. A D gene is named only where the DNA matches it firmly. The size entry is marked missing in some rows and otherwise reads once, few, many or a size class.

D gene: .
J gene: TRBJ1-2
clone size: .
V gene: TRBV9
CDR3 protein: CASSVAGSNYGYTF
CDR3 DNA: TGTGCCAGCAGCGTAGCAGGCTCAAACTATGGCTACACCTTC

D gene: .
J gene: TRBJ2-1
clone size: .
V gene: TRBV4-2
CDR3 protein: CASSPDQYNEQFF
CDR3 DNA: TGTGCCAGCAGCCCGGATCAGTACAATGAGCAGTTCTTC

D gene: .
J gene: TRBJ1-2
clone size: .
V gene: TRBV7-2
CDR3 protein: CASSLGSRGNNYGYTF
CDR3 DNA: TGTGCCAGCAGCTTGGGATCTCGGGGAAATAACTATGGCTACACCTTC

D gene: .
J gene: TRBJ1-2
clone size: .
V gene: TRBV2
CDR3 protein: CATGRDYGYTF
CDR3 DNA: TGTGCCACGGGGAGGGATTATGGCTACACCTTC

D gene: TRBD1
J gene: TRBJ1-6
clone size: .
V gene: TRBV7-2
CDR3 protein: CASKDRANSPLHF
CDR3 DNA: TGTGCCAGCAAAGACAGGGCTAATTCACCCCTCCACTTT

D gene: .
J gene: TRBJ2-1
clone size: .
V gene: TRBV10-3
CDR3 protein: CAISGGTPILSSYNEQFF
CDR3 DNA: TGTGCCATCAGTGGGGGGACTCCGATATTAAGCTCCTACAATGAGCAGTTCTTC

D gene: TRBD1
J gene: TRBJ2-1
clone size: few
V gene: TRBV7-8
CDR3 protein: CASSRGTGTGGYNEQFF
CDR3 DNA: TGTGCCAGCAGCCGAGGAACTGGGACAGGGGGATACAATGAGCAGTTCTTC

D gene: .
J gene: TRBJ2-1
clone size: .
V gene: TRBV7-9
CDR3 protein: CASSVGVVGYNEQFF
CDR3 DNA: TGTGCCAGCAGCGTAGGGGTCGTAGGATACAATGAGCAGTTCTTC

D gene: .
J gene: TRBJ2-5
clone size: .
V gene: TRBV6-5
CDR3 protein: CASKNGASIEETQYF
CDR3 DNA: TGTGCCAGCAAAAACGGGGCTAGCATCGAGGAGACCCAGTACTTC

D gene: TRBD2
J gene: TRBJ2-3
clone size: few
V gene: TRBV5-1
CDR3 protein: CASSLTSVETDTQYF
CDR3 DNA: TGCGCCAGCAGCTTGACTAGCGTGGAAACAGATACGCAGTATTTT

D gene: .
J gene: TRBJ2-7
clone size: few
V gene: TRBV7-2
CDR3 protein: CASSWVEGPYEQYF
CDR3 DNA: TGTGCCAGCAGCTGGGTGGAGGGTCCCTACGAGCAGTACTTC

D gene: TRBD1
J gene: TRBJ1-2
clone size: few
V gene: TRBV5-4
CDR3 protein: CASSFSTGGYGYTF
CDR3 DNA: TGTGCCAGCAGCTTTTCCACAGGGGGGTATGGCTACACCTTC

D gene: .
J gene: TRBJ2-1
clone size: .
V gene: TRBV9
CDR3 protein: CASSAAGAFHYNEQFF
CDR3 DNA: TGTGCCAGCAGCGCCGCCGGGGCTTTTCACTACAATGAGCAGTTCTTC

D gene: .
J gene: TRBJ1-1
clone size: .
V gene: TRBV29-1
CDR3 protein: CSVEFRLRNTEAFF
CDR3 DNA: TGCAGCGTTGAATTCCGACTCAGGAACACTGAAGCTTTCTTT

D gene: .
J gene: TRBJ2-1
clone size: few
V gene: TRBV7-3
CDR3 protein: CASSLGPSSEQFF
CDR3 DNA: TGTGCCAGCAGCTTAGGGCCCAGTAGTGAGCAGTTCTTC

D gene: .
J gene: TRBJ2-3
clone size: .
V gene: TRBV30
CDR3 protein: CAWSRGDTQYF
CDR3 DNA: TGTGCCTGGAGTCGCGGAGATACGCAGTATTTT

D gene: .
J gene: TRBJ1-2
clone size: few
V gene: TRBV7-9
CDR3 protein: CASSLSNYGYTF
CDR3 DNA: TGTGCCAGCAGCTTGAGTAACTATGGCTACACCTTC

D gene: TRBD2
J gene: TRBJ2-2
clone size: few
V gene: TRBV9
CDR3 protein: CASSPSAGGPGTGELFF
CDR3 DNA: TGTGCCAGCAGCCCCTCAGCGGGGGGGCCGGGCACCGGGGAGCTGTTTTTT

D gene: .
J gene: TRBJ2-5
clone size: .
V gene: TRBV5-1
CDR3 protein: CASSPDGSETQYF
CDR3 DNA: TGCGCCAGCAGCCCGGACGGGAGCGAGACCCAGTACTTC

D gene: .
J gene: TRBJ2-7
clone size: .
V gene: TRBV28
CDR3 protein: CASSLGTATSNF
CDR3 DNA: TGTGCCAGCAGTCTCGGGACGGCTACGAGCAACTTC

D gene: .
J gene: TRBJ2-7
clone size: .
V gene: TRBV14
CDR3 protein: CASSQGGGPMREQYF
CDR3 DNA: TGTGCCAGCAGCCAAGGTGGGGGGCCCATGCGAGAGCAGTACTTC

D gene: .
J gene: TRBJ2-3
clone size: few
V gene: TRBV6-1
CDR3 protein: CASIELSTDTQYF
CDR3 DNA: TGTGCCAGCATCGAACTCAGCACAGATACGCAGTATTTT

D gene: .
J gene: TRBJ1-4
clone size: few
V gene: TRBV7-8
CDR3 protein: CASSVGPTPTNEKLFF
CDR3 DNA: TGTGCCAGCAGCGTGGGACCGACCCCAACTAATGAAAAACTGTTTTTT

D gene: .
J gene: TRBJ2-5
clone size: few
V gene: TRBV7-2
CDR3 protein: CASSTGVETQYF
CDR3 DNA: TGTGCCAGCAGCACCGGTGTCGAGACCCAGTACTTC

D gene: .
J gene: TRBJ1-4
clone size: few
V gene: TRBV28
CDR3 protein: CASGDLGEKLFF
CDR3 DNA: TGTGCCAGCGGAGACTTGGGAGAAAAACTGTTTTTT

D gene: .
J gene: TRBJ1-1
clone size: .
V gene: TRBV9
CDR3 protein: CASSVYSNTEAFF
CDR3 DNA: TGTGCCAGCAGCGTTTACTCGAACACTGAAGCTTTCTTT

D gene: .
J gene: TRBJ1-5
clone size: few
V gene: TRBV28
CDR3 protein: CASSRDTNQPQHF
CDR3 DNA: TGTGCCAGCAGCCGGGACACCAATCAGCCCCAGCATTTT

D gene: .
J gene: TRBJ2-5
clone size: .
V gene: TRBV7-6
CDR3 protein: CASSLRGETQYF
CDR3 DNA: TGTGCCAGCAGCTTACGCGGGGAGACCCAGTACTTC

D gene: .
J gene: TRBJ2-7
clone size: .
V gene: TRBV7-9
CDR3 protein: CASSSQGGPYEQYF
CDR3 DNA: TGTGCCAGCAGCTCCCAAGGGGGACCCTACGAGCAGTACTTC

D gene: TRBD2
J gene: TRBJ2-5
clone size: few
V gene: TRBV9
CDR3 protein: CASSVASGVETQYF
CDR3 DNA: TGTGCCAGCAGCGTAGCTAGCGGGGTCGAGACCCAGTACTTC

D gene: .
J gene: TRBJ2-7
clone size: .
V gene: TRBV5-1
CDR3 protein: CASKLVPSYEQYF
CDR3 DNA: TGCGCCAGCAAGCTAGTCCCAAGCTACGAGCAGTACTTC

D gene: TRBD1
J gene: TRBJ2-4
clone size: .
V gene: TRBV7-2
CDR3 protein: CASSRTGGTQYF
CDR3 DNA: TGTGCCAGCAGCCGGACAGGGGGCACTCAGTACTTC

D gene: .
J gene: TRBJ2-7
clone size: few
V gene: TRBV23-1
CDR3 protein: CASPHPWVHEQYF
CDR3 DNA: TGCGCCAGCCCCCACCCCTGGGTCCACGAGCAGTACTTC

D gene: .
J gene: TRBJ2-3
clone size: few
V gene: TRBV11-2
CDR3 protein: CASSLGQGPGGTDTQYF
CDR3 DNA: TGTGCCAGCAGCTTGGGTCAGGGGCCTGGGGGCACAGATACGCAGTATTTT

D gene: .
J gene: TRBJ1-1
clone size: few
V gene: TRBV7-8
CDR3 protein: CASRTTVGGTEAFF
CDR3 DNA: TGTGCCAGCAGGACTACGGTGGGTGGCACTGAAGCTTTCTTT

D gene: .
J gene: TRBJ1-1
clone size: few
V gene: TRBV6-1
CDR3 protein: CASTEGRRLNTEAFF
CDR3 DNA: TGTGCCAGCACCGAAGGGCGCAGATTGAACACTGAAGCTTTCTTT

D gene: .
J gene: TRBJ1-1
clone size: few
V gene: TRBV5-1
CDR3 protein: CASSHIPKGPAFF
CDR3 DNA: TGCGCCAGCAGCCACATTCCGAAGGGTCCCGCTTTCTTT

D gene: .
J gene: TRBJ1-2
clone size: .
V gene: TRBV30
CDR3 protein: CAWSVLQSYGYTF
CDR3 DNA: TGTGCCTGGAGTGTCCTACAGAGCTATGGCTACACCTTC

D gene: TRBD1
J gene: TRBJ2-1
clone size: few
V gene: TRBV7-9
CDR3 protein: CASSQRQGIGSNEQFF
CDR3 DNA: TGTGCCAGCAGCCAACGACAGGGAATAGGAAGTAATGAGCAGTTCTTC

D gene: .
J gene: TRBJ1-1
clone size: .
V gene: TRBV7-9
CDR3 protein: CASSSREPKNTEAFF
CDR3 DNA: TGTGCCAGCAGCTCTCGCGAACCTAAGAACACTGAAGCTTTCTTT

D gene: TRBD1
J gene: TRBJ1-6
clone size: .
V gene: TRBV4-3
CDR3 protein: CASSPGQGKSPLHF
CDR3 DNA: TGCGCCAGCAGCCCCGGACAGGGAAAGTCACCCCTCCACTTT

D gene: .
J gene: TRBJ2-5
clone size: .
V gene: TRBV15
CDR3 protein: CATSRGLDQETQYF
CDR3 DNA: TGTGCCACCAGCAGAGGCCTAGACCAAGAGACCCAGTACTTC

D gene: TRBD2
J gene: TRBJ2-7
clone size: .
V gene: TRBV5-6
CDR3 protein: CASSLLLAAYEQYF
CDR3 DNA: TGTGCCAGCAGCTTATTACTAGCGGCCTACGAGCAGTACTTC

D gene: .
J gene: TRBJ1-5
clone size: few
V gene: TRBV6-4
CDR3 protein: CASSQAVGQPQHF
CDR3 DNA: TGTGCCAGCAGTCAAGCCGTCGGCCAGCCCCAGCATTTT

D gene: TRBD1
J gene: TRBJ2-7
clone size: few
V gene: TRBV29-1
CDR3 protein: CSVARDSESYEQYF
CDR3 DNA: TGCAGCGTTGCCCGGGACAGCGAGTCCTACGAGCAGTACTTC

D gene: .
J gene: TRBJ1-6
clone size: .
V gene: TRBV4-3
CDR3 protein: CASSHGTRNSPLHF
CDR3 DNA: TGCGCCAGCAGCCACGGGACTCGGAATTCACCCCTCCACTTT

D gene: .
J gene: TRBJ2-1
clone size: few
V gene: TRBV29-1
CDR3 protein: CSVDREFYNEQFF
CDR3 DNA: TGCAGCGTGGACAGAGAGTTCTACAATGAGCAGTTCTTC

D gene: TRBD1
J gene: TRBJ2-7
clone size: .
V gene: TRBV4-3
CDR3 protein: CASSKSQTGAYEQYF
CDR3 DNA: TGCGCCAGCAGCAAAAGTCAGACAGGGGCCTACGAGCAGTACTTC